A selection of T cell receptor beta chains follows, all from one sample in a study of shared T cell receptors in the human thymus. Using immunoSEQ multiplex PCR, the repertoire was profiled, and TCRdb retains in-frame clones only, with some absent. The top ten clones hold 0.013% of a sample with 500,000 to 550,000 clones, around three quarters of them seen once. The same sample was also used in a study of human thymus T cells.

Material: thymocytes. The receptors derive from a boy younger than two with a congenital heart defect. The CDR3 runs from the conserved cysteine through the conserved F or W. A D gene is named only where the DNA matches it firmly. Size values are once, few and many counts, or a class for expanded clones, and some rows have none.

cdr3_nt cdr3_aa d_call v_call clone_size j_call
TGTGCCAGCAGTGTTATGGGGGGAGGTGAGACCCAGTACTTC CASSVMGGGETQYF - TRBV6-1 - TRBJ2-5
TGTGCCAGCAGTTCGACCGGGAGTCCCCCCTACGAGCAGTACTTC CASSSTGSPPYEQYF - TRBV27 - TRBJ2-7
TGTGCCAGCAGTGACCGGGACAGGGGAGACGTAGAGACCCAGTACTTC CASSDRDRGDVETQYF TRBD1 TRBV6-1 few TRBJ2-5
TGTGCCTGGAGCCCGGGGGATGTTGAAAAACTGTTTTTT CAWSPGDVEKLFF - TRBV30 - TRBJ1-4
TGTGCCACCAGCACCCGGACTAGCGGGAGCAAGTCCTACGAGCAGTACTTC CATSTRTSGSKSYEQYF TRBD2 TRBV15 - TRBJ2-7
TGCAGCGTTCACAGCTTTCCGAACTACGAGCAGTACTTC CSVHSFPNYEQYF - TRBV29-1 - TRBJ2-7
TGTGCCAGCAGTGGCCCGAAGGGCTACACCTTC CASSGPKGYTF - TRBV6-5 few TRBJ1-2
TGTGCCACCAGCAGAGATCTTGGACTAGCGAGAAATGAGCAGTTCTTC CATSRDLGLARNEQFF TRBD2 TRBV15 - TRBJ2-1
TGTGCCAGCAGCTTAGGGGGACTCCTTTACAATGAGCAGTTCTTC CASSLGGLLYNEQFF - TRBV13 - TRBJ2-1
TGTGCCAGCAGCTTAGCGGCTAGCGGGAGGTACGAGCAGTACTTC CASSLAASGRYEQYF TRBD2 TRBV7-2 - TRBJ2-7
TGTGCCAGCAGCTTCGTGGTGGGAGAAGAGACCCAGTACTTC CASSFVVGEETQYF - TRBV7-2 - TRBJ2-5
TGTGCCAGCAGTTCCCTGGACTCTATCTCCTACGAGCAGTACTTC CASSSLDSISYEQYF - TRBV6-5 - TRBJ2-7
TGTGCCAGCAGGAACGGGACTCGGACCTACGAGCAGTACTTC CASRNGTRTYEQYF - TRBV25-1 - TRBJ2-7
TGTGCCAAGAAACGAGGTTCCACCACAGATACGCAGTATTTT CAKKRGSTTDTQYF - TRBV28 - TRBJ2-3
TGCGCCAGCAGCCCGGGACTAGCGGGCTACGAGCAGTACTTC CASSPGLAGYEQYF TRBD2 TRBV4-1 - TRBJ2-7
TGTGCCAGCTCGGGTAGCAGGGGAAACACCGGGGAGCTGTTTTTT CASSGSRGNTGELFF - TRBV18 - TRBJ2-2
TGTGCCAGCAGCTTTAAACAACGCGGACTAGCGGGAGGAAGAACCGGGGAGCTGTTTTTT CASSFKQRGLAGGRTGELFF TRBD2 TRBV5-5 once TRBJ2-2
TGCGCCAGCAGCTTGGATGCGGGAGTTGGAAATGAGCAGTTCTTC CASSLDAGVGNEQFF TRBD2 TRBV5-1 - TRBJ2-1
TGTGCCAGCGAGTCCCCGCGGGAGGAGGGTTCCTACGAGCAGTACTTC CASESPREEGSYEQYF TRBD2 TRBV28 - TRBJ2-7